Each of the 2 T cell receptor beta chains below was sequenced from the same sample in a study of T cell repertoires in cytomegalovirus infection. Their specific antigens are unknown. Each CDR3 protein gets one entry after TCRdb re-called the reads with MiXCR. The table lists approximately 730,000 distinct CDR3 sequences, 29% of them singletons, with approximately 14% in the top ten. Sequencing used cultured CD8+ T cells from PBMCs, obtained from culture after CMV antigen stimulation. These receptors were obtained from a human donor in good health (CMV status not recorded). Some clones in this sample may be carry-over from other donors' samples.

The gene calls are TRBV28 and TRBJ1-2; a possible D gene is TRBD1 (6 bases). The CDR3 length is 17 residues. The V end lost 3 bases, the J end lost 5 bases, and 22 bases lay between the germline ends. Per the germline V gene, CDR1 is MDHEN and CDR2 is SYDVKM. This chain's CDR3 is CASSLERGGRTNYGYTF. CDR3 sequence (DNA): TGTGCCAGCAGTTTGGAGCGGGGGGGCAGGACGAATTATGGCTACACCTTC.

The J gene is TRBJ2-7, the V gene TRBV4-1, with a tentative D call TRBD2 (5 bases). Trimming stripped 2 bases from V and 5 bases from J, with 16 bases between. There are 15 residues in the CDR3. Germline V gives CDR1 MGHRA, CDR2 YSYEKL. The chain's CDR3 is CASSQQREPKDEQYF. Written as DNA, the CDR3 is TGCGCCAGCAGCCAACAGAGGGAGCCGAAAGACGAGCAGTACTTC.